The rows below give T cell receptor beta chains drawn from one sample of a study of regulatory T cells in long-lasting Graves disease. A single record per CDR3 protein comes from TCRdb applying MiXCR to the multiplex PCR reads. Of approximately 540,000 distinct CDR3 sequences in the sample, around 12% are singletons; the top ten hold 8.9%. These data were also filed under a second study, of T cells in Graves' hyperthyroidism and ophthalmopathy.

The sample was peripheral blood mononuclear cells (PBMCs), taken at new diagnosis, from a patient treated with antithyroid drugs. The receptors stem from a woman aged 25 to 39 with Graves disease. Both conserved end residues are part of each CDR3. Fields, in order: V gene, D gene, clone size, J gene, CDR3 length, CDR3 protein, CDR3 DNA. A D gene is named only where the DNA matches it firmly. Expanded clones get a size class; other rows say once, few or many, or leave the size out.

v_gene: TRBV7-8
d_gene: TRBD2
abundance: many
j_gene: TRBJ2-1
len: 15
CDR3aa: CASSKRETSYNEQFF
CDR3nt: TGTGCCAGCAGTAAGCGGGAGACCTCCTACAATGAGCAGTTCTTC

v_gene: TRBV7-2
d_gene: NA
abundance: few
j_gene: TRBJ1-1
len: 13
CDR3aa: CASSLEPGDEAFF
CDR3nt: TGTGCCAGCAGCTTAGAGCCAGGGGATGAAGCTTTCTTT

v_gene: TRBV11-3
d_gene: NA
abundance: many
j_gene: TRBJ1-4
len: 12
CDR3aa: CTKSRSNEKLFF
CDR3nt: TGTACCAAGAGCAGATCTAATGAAAAACTGTTTTTT

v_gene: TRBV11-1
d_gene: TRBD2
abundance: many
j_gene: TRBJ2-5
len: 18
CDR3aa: CASRRSRTGLADQETQYF
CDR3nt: TGTGCCAGCCGAAGAAGCAGAACGGGACTAGCAGACCAAGAGACCCAGTACTTC

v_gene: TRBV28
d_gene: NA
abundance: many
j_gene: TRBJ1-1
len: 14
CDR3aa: CASSAPHRRTEAFF
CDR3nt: TGTGCCAGCAGTGCGCCTCATAGGAGGACTGAAGCTTTCTTT

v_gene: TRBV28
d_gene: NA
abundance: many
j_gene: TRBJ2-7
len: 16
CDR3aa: CASSPLRFGGHHEQYF
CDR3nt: TGTGCCAGCAGTCCGCTAAGGTTCGGGGGGCACCACGAGCAGTACTTC

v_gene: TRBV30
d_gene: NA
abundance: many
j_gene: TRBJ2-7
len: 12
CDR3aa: CALDRGAYEQYF
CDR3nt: TGTGCCTTGGATAGGGGGGCCTACGAGCAGTACTTC

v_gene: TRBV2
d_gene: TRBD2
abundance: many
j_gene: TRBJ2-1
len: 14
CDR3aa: CASSEGLAGNEQFF
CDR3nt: TGTGCCAGCAGTGAAGGACTAGCGGGGAATGAGCAGTTCTTC

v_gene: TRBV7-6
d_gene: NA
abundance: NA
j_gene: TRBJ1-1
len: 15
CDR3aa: CAGSGDISIDTEAFF
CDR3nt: TGTGCCGGCAGCGGGGACATCTCAATCGACACTGAAGCTTTCTTT

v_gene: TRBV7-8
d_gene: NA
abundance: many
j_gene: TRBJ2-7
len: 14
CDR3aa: CASSLGSSSYEQYF
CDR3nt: TGTGCCAGCAGCTTAGGGTCCAGTTCATACGAGCAGTACTTC

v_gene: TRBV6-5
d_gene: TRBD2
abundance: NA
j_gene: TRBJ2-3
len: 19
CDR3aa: CASSYEASGSLESTDTQYF
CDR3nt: TGTGCCAGCAGTTACGAGGCTAGCGGGTCATTAGAGAGCACAGATACGCAGTATTTT

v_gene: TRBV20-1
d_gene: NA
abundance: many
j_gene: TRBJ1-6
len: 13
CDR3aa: CSASVASDSPLHF
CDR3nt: TGCAGTGCTAGCGTAGCGTCCGATTCACCCCTCCACTTT

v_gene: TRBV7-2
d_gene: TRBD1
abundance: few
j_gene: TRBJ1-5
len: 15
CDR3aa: CASSTSGTGNQPQHF
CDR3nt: TGTGCCAGCAGCACATCCGGGACAGGCAATCAGCCCCAGCATTTT

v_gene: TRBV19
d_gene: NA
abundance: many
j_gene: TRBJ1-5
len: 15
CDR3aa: CASTHIARGNQPQHF
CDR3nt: TGTGCCAGTACACATATCGCCAGGGGCAATCAGCCCCAGCATTTT

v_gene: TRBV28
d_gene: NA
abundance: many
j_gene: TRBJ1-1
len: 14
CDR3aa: CASSLSGPRAEAFF
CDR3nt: TGTGCCAGCAGTTTATCAGGGCCCCGTGCAGAAGCTTTCTTT

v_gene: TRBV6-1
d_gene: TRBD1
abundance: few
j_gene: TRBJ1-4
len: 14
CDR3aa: CASRPDRGPGKLFF
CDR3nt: TGTGCCAGCAGACCCGACAGGGGGCCTGGAAAACTGTTTTTT

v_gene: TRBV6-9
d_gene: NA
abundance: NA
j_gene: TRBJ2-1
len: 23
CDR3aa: CASSYNRGKQVVASGSSYNEQFF
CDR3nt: TGTGCCAGCAGTTATAATCGCGGAAAGCAGGTCGTAGCGAGCGGTAGCTCCTACAATGAGCAGTTCTTC

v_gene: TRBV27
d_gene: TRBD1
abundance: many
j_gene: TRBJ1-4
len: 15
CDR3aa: CASSLTGGLKEKLFF
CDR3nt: TGTGCCAGCAGTCTCACAGGGGGCCTTAAGGAAAAACTGTTTTTT

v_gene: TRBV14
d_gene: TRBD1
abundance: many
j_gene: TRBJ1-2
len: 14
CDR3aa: CASSQAGGAGGYTF
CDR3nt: TGTGCCAGCAGCCAAGCAGGGGGCGCGGGAGGCTACACCTTC

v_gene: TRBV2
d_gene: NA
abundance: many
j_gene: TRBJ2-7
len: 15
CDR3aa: CASSEQGGKGYEQYF
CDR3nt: TGTGCCAGCAGTGAACAGGGCGGAAAAGGCTACGAGCAGTACTTC

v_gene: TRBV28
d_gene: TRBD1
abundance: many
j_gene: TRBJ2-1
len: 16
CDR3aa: CASSSWTGDGGNEQFF
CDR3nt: TGTGCCAGCAGTTCATGGACAGGGGATGGGGGCAATGAGCAGTTCTTC

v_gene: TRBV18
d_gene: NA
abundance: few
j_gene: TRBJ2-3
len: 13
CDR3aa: CASSPPSADTQYF
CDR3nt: TGTGCCAGCTCACCACCGAGTGCAGATACGCAGTATTTT

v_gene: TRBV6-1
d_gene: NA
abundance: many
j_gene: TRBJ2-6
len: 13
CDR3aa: CASHQWADNVLTF
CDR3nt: TGTGCCAGCCACCAATGGGCGGACAACGTCCTGACTTTC

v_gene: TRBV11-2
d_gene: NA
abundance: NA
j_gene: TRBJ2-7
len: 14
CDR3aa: CASSFSALGYEHYF
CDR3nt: TGTGCCAGCAGCTTCAGCGCCTTGGGGTACGAGCACTACTTC

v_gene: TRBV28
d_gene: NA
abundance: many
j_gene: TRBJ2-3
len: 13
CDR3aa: CASSFVRTDTQYF
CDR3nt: TGTGCCAGCAGTTTTGTTCGCACAGATACGCAGTATTTT

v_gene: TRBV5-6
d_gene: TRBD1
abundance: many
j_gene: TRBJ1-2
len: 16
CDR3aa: CASSFRTGGGSYGYTF
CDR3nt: TGTGCCAGCAGCTTTAGAACAGGGGGCGGTTCGTATGGCTACACCTTC

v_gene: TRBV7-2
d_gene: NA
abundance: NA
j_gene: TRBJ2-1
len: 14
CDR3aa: CASSFQGSGNEQFF
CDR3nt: TGTGCCAGCAGCTTCCAAGGGAGTGGGAATGAGCAGTTCTTC

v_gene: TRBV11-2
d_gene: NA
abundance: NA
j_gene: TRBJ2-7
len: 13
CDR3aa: CASSHTGSHEQYF
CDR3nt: TGTGCCAGCAGCCATACAGGGTCCCACGAGCAGTACTTC

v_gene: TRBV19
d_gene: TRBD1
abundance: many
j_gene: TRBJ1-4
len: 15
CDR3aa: CASTFVNRGSEKLFF
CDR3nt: TGTGCCAGTACCTTTGTTAACAGGGGGAGTGAAAAACTGTTTTTT

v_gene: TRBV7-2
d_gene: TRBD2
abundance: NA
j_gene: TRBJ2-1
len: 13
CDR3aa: CAGRVAGGSEQFF
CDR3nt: TGTGCCGGTCGGGTAGCGGGAGGTTCTGAGCAGTTCTTC

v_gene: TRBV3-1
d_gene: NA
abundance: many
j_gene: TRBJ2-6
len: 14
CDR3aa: CASSLGSWANVLTF
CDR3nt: TGTGCCAGCAGCCTTGGGAGCTGGGCCAACGTCCTGACTTTC

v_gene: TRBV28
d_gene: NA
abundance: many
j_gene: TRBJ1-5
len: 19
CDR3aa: CASSQQKPGPERINQPQHF
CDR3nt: TGTGCCAGCAGCCAGCAGAAACCGGGACCGGAGAGGATCAATCAGCCCCAGCATTTT

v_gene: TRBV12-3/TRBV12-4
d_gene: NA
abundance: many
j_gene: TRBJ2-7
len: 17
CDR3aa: CASSLDLLGALTYEQYF
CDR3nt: TGTGCCAGCAGTTTAGACCTGCTAGGGGCACTGACCTACGAGCAGTACTTC

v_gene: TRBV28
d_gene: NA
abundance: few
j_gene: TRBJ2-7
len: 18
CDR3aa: CASSPGPGLAGSSYEQYF
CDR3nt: TGTGCCAGCAGTCCGGGTCCTGGTCTGGCGGGGTCATCCTACGAGCAGTACTTC

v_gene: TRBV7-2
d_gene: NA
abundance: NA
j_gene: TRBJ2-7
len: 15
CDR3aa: CASSPVGAGLGEQYF
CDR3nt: TGTGCCAGCAGCCCTGTAGGGGCAGGCTTGGGCGAGCAGTACTTC

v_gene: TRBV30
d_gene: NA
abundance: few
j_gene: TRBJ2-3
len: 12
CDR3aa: CAWTSGPDTQYF
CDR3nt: TGTGCCTGGACTTCCGGACCAGATACGCAGTATTTT

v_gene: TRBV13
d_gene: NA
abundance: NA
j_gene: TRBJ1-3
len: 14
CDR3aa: CASSFGKGGNTIYF
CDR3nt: TGTGCCAGCAGCTTCGGAAAGGGGGGAAACACCATATATTTT